This T cell receptor beta chain is from a study of somatic mutations in cytotoxic T cells in rheumatoid arthritis. The wider study: Flow sorting yielded some V beta antibody-stained T-cell populations at nearly 100% purity, among them V beta1+ cells sequenced for TCRB. Points from the study as a whole: Healthy controls did not share the age-linked increase in CD8+ clonality seen in rheumatoid arthritis patients. Patients with rheumatoid arthritis showed a slight underrepresentation of TRBV07, a finding that was never subjected to any adjustment for multiple comparisons.

Libraries were prepared by immunoSEQ multiplex PCR; TCRdb keeps only in-frame clonotypes and omits some of them. The sample consists of approximately 13,000 clones, roughly 69% of them appearing once. About this clone itself: The antigen is undetermined.

V lost 8 bases, J lost 5 bases, and 5 bases stayed unmatched. The CDR3 extends over 14 amino acids. Germline lookup yields CDR1 MNHEY and CDR2 SVGAGI. The rearrangement uses TRBV6-5 and TRBJ2-2; 10 bases are a match to TRBD1. The sequence came from a woman in her thirties or forties in good health. The source material was CD8+ T cells sorted from blood. The CDR3 DNA sequence: TGTGCCAGCTCGGGGACAGGGGCTACCGGGGAGCTGTTTTTT. This gives the protein CASSGTGATGELFF.